Listed below are T cell receptor beta chains from one sample, sequenced in a study of vaccination effects on CD4 cells after COVID-19. Repertoires were generated with immunoSEQ multiplex PCR, while TCRdb's copy carries only in-frame clones and drops some. The table shows approximately 74,000 clones, with roughly 73% occurring only once. No cognate antigen is known for these TCRs. Sample: CD4+ T cells from PBMCs cultured without peptide, taken after COVID-19 vaccination. The receptors shown here come from a human donor who received a COVID-19 vaccine. The CDR3 runs from the conserved cysteine through the conserved F or W. D genes are given only for firm matches. Clone size is given for some rows only: seen once, a few or many times, or a class if the clone is expanded.

J: TRBJ2-2
V: TRBV5-8
D: -
size: -
CDR3: CASSAVGVDTGELFF
DNA: TGTGCCAGCAGCGCCGTCGGGGTGGACACCGGGGAGCTGTTTTTT

J: TRBJ1-2
V: TRBV7-3
D: -
size: -
CDR3: CASSPNAGFGYTF
DNA: TGTGCCAGCAGCCCAAACGCAGGGTTCGGCTACACCTTC

J: TRBJ2-3
V: TRBV29-1
D: -
size: few
CDR3: CSAVTDPSTDTQYF
DNA: TGCAGCGCGGTGACAGACCCTAGCACAGATACGCAGTATTTT

J: TRBJ2-1
V: TRBV4-1
D: TRBD1
size: few
CDR3: CASSRTGGGNEQFF
DNA: TGCGCCAGCAGCCGGACAGGGGGGGGCAATGAGCAGTTCTTC

J: TRBJ2-5
V: TRBV18
D: -
size: once
CDR3: CASSPPSGEETQYF
DNA: TGTGCCAGCTCACCACCGTCAGGGGAAGAGACCCAGTACTTC

J: TRBJ2-3
V: TRBV4-1
D: TRBD2
size: -
CDR3: CASSVVPSGGRTDTQYF
DNA: TGCGCCAGCAGCGTTGTCCCGAGCGGGGGCCGAACAGATACGCAGTATTTT

J: TRBJ2-3
V: TRBV10-2
D: TRBD1
size: -
CDR3: CASSEWQGAADTQYF
DNA: TGCGCCAGCAGTGAGTGGCAGGGGGCAGCAGATACGCAGTATTTT

J: TRBJ2-5
V: TRBV28
D: -
size: once
CDR3: CASSFDGPGTQYF
DNA: TGTGCCAGCAGTTTTGACGGCCCGGGGACCCAGTACTTC

J: TRBJ1-2
V: TRBV28
D: -
size: -
CDR3: CASRRDPQNYGYTF
DNA: TGTGCCAGCAGGCGGGACCCACAGAACTATGGCTACACCTTC

J: TRBJ1-6
V: TRBV9
D: -
size: -
CDR3: CASSGVGFYNSPLHF
DNA: TGTGCCAGCAGCGGAGTGGGATTCTATAATTCACCCCTCCACTTT

J: TRBJ1-2
V: TRBV10-3
D: -
size: -
CDR3: CAISERQVGVYGYTF
DNA: TGTGCCATCAGTGAAAGACAGGTGGGAGTCTATGGCTACACCTTC

J: TRBJ2-2
V: TRBV5-1
D: -
size: -
CDR3: CASSFWDSNTGELFF
DNA: TGCGCCAGCAGCTTTTGGGACTCAAACACCGGGGAGCTGTTTTTT

J: TRBJ2-1
V: TRBV19
D: -
size: -
CDR3: CASSIDSREHEQFF
DNA: TGTGCCAGTAGTATAGATTCGAGGGAACATGAGCAGTTCTTC

J: TRBJ1-3
V: TRBV3-1/TRBV3-2
D: -
size: -
CDR3: CASSPPRVLGNTIYF
DNA: TGTGCCAGCAGCCCCCCCAGGGTCCTTGGAAACACCATATATTTT

J: TRBJ1-2
V: TRBV28
D: TRBD1
size: -
CDR3: CASSLSQGAGGYTF
DNA: TGTGCCAGCAGTTTATCACAGGGGGCGGGTGGCTACACCTTC

J: TRBJ2-3
V: TRBV4-2
D: TRBD1
size: -
CDR3: CASSLGQGAADTQYF
DNA: TGTGCCAGCAGCCTGGGACAGGGGGCCGCAGATACGCAGTATTTT

J: TRBJ2-1
V: TRBV27
D: -
size: -
CDR3: CASSLGGAGNEQFF
DNA: TGTGCCAGCAGTTTAGGGGGGGCGGGGAATGAGCAGTTCTTC

J: TRBJ1-3
V: TRBV4-3
D: TRBD1
size: -
CDR3: CASSQDDLLRGPGNTIYF
DNA: TGCGCCAGCAGCCAAGATGACCTCCTAAGGGGGCCTGGAAACACCATATATTTT

J: TRBJ1-6
V: TRBV7-9
D: TRBD1
size: -
CDR3: CASSLATGRNSPLHF
DNA: TGTGCCAGCAGCTTAGCGACAGGGCGTAATTCACCCCTCCACTTT

J: TRBJ2-5
V: TRBV5-1
D: -
size: few
CDR3: CASSLGGARETQYF
DNA: TGCGCCAGCAGCTTGGGGGGGGCCCGAGAGACCCAGTACTTC

J: TRBJ2-5
V: TRBV11-2
D: TRBD2
size: -
CDR3: CASSPLSSGGSETQYF
DNA: TGTGCCAGCAGCCCGCTTTCTAGCGGGGGCTCAGAGACCCAGTACTTC

J: TRBJ1-1
V: TRBV6-5
D: TRBD1
size: -
CDR3: CASRPGGAGTEAFF
DNA: TGTGCCAGCAGACCAGGGGGCGCGGGCACTGAAGCTTTCTTT

J: TRBJ1-1
V: TRBV29-1
D: -
size: -
CDR3: CSFSSGNTEAFF
DNA: TGCAGCTTCTCGTCAGGAAACACTGAAGCTTTCTTT

J: TRBJ1-1
V: TRBV27
D: TRBD1
size: -
CDR3: CASSKRTGNTEAFF
DNA: TGTGCCAGCAGCAAAAGGACAGGGAACACTGAAGCTTTCTTT

J: TRBJ2-2
V: TRBV7-3
D: -
size: -
CDR3: CASSSHQGSGELFF
DNA: TGTGCCAGCAGCTCGCATCAGGGATCCGGGGAGCTGTTTTTT

J: TRBJ1-2
V: TRBV24-1
D: TRBD1
size: -
CDR3: CATSDPRTGISYTF
DNA: TGTGCCACCAGTGACCCGAGGACAGGGATAAGCTACACCTTC

J: TRBJ2-3
V: TRBV19
D: -
size: few
CDR3: CASSRGNYSDTQYF
DNA: TGTGCCAGTAGTAGGGGAAACTACTCAGATACGCAGTATTTT

J: TRBJ2-2
V: TRBV11-2
D: -
size: -
CDR3: CASSLNGPGELFF
DNA: TGTGCCAGCAGCTTAAACGGTCCCGGGGAGCTGTTTTTT

J: TRBJ1-3
V: TRBV12-3/TRBV12-4
D: -
size: -
CDR3: CASSFLEGNTIYF
DNA: TGTGCCAGCAGTTTCTTGGAGGGGAACACCATATATTTT

J: TRBJ1-2
V: TRBV6-5
D: -
size: once
CDR3: CASRLRQDVRHGYTF
DNA: TGTGCCAGCAGATTAAGACAGGACGTCCGGCATGGCTACACCTTC

J: TRBJ2-1
V: TRBV5-6
D: TRBD1
size: -
CDR3: CASSLEGQGRNEQFF
DNA: TGTGCCAGCAGCTTGGAAGGACAGGGTCGCAATGAGCAGTTCTTC

J: TRBJ1-3
V: TRBV28
D: -
size: -
CDR3: CASSPPGGLGNTIYF
DNA: TGTGCCAGCAGTCCCCCGGGCGGGCTCGGGAACACCATATATTTT

J: TRBJ1-2
V: TRBV6-5
D: -
size: -
CDR3: CASSYLGTTYGYTF
DNA: TGTGCCAGCAGTTACCTCGGGACAACATATGGCTACACCTTC

J: TRBJ2-5
V: TRBV19
D: TRBD1
size: -
CDR3: CASGTGYQETQYF
DNA: TGTGCCAGCGGGACAGGCTACCAAGAGACCCAGTACTTC

J: TRBJ2-2
V: TRBV18
D: -
size: -
CDR3: CASSPGVPNTGELFF
DNA: TGTGCCAGCTCACCTGGGGTCCCGAACACCGGGGAGCTGTTTTTT

J: TRBJ2-4
V: TRBV5-1
D: TRBD1
size: -
CDR3: CASSLTGTGVFENIQYF
DNA: TGCGCCAGCAGCTTGACCGGGACAGGGGTGTTCGAAAACATTCAGTACTTC

J: TRBJ2-3
V: TRBV5-1
D: -
size: once
CDR3: CASTGSGASTDTQYF
DNA: TGCGCCAGCACGGGTAGCGGAGCTAGCACAGATACGCAGTATTTT

J: TRBJ1-5
V: TRBV10-2
D: TRBD1
size: -
CDR3: CASSGQGLNQPQHF
DNA: TGCGCCAGCAGCGGACAGGGACTCAATCAGCCCCAGCATTTT

J: TRBJ2-3
V: TRBV10-2
D: -
size: -
CDR3: CASRDGSSAHRTYTQYF
DNA: TGCGCCAGCCGAGACGGTTCTAGCGCCCACCGCACATATACGCAGTATTTT

J: TRBJ2-2
V: TRBV5-1
D: TRBD2
size: few
CDR3: CASSLAAGGPGELFF
DNA: TGCGCCAGCAGCTTGGCAGCGGGGGGGCCCGGGGAGCTGTTTTTT

J: TRBJ2-2
V: TRBV18
D: -
size: -
CDR3: CASSPTLGDSNTGELFF
DNA: TGTGCCAGCTCACCTACTCTAGGGGATAGTAACACCGGGGAGCTGTTTTTT

J: TRBJ2-1
V: TRBV5-1
D: -
size: few
CDR3: CASSLVRGMRGNEQFF
DNA: TGCGCCAGCAGCTTGGTACGGGGGATGAGGGGTAATGAGCAGTTCTTC

J: TRBJ2-6
V: TRBV6-5
D: -
size: -
CDR3: CASGGANVLTF
DNA: TGTGCCAGCGGAGGGGCCAACGTCCTGACTTTC

J: TRBJ1-1
V: TRBV5-4
D: -
size: once
CDR3: CASSPGLDGVTEAFF
DNA: TGTGCCAGCAGCCCGGGCTTGGATGGAGTCACTGAAGCTTTCTTT

J: TRBJ2-5
V: TRBV6-5
D: -
size: -
CDR3: CASSPGRTVPETQYF
DNA: TGTGCCAGCAGTCCTGGAAGGACAGTTCCAGAGACCCAGTACTTC

J: TRBJ2-1
V: TRBV19
D: -
size: once
CDR3: CASSRYSADFNEQFF
DNA: TGTGCCAGTAGTAGGTACAGCGCTGATTTCAATGAGCAGTTCTTC